This T cell receptor (beta chain) came from a study of cytomegalovirus exposure and HLA in healthy donors. Study outcomes and limitations: In vitro work confirmed that a few CMV-associated chains recognize CMV antigens. Published work reported that the classifier diagnosed cytomegalovirus status with high specificity and sensitivity.

V was shortened by 8 bases and J by 4 bases, with 21 bases between the two germline ends. CDR3 size: 16 residues. Germline CDR1 and CDR2: ENHRY and SYGVKD. The study ran its PCR with 60 Vbeta and 13 Jbeta primers. Measured with immunoSEQ multiplex PCR; TCRdb has only the in-frame clones, and not every one. The sample contains around 180,000 clones, about 77% of which appear only once. This clone was observed a handful of times. Its antigen is currently unknown. Sequenced sample: PBMCs. The TCR comes from a man aged 60-69 years in good health and CMV-seronegative. The chain recombines TRBV10-3 with TRBJ2-1, with a possible D match to TRBD1 (5 bases). CDR3: CAIGAPRHGVYNEQFF. CDR3 sequence (DNA): TGTGCCATCGGGGCTCCCCGGCATGGGGTTTACAATGAGCAGTTCTTC.